Below, 14 T cell receptor beta chains from the same sample are listed, as sequenced in a study of T cell clusters in autoimmune cytopenias (dated by TCRdb to 2018 to 2020). Instrument on record: Illumina MiSeq. To amplify TRB rearrangements, a touch-down multiplex PCR protocol was run with the TRB-A and TRB-B primer pools combined in a single tube. TCRdb reprocessed the reads, so every CDR3 protein sequence counts as one entry and DNA is not shown. The sample table holds fewer than 7,500 distinct CDR3 sequences. The biggest ten clones account for 4.5% to 5.5% of the sample. Each sample's TRB amplification started from 250 ng of peripheral blood genomic DNA, which corresponds to tens of thousands of genome equivalents. The specimen sequenced was peripheral blood. These receptors all come from a human donor with an autoimmune cytopenia or autoimmune hepatitis (not recorded which).

The chain recombines TRBV7-9 with TRBJ2-3; the D gene TCRdb calls, TRBD2, cannot be checked with no DNA. The CDR3 spans 14 residues. Germline CDR1 SEHNR, CDR2 FQNEAQ (reference sequence). CDR3 loop: CASSLSSGADTQYF.

J is TRBJ1-5 and V is TRBV20-1; TCRdb's D call of TRBD1 is untestable without DNA. CDR3 length: 13 amino acids. CDR1 is DFQATT and CDR2 is SNEGSKA in the germline V gene (reference sequence). CDR3 protein: CSASPGLGQPQHF.

V is TRBV30 and J is TRBJ1-6. This CDR3 comprises 13 residues. The germline V gene encodes CDR1 GTSNPN and CDR2 SVGIG (reference sequence). The CDR3 sequence: CAWSVSDNSPLHF.

The V and J genes are TRBV28 and TRBJ2-6; TCRdb gives TRBD1 as the D gene, but with no DNA this cannot be confirmed. The CDR3 is 19 amino acids. Germline-derived CDR1 and CDR2 are MDHEN and SYDVKM. The CDR3: CASSTLRQGAVSGANVLTF.

This CDR3 is CASSEVGWLKLFF. The chain carries TRBV6-1 and TRBJ1-4. In germline, CDR1 is MNHNS, CDR2 SASEGT. This CDR3 is 13 amino acids long.

Its frequency marks this clonotype as medium-sized. The rearrangement uses TRBV6-2 or TRBV6-3 and TRBJ2-5; TCRdb designates TRBD2, a call that cannot be tested without DNA. The CDR3 sequence is 14 residues long. In germline, CDR1 is MNHEY, CDR2 SVGEGT. CDR3 protein: CASSPPVGIETQYF.

CDR3 residues: CSARDSRDYEQYF. The gene calls are TRBV20-1 and TRBJ2-7. Germline lookup yields CDR1 DFQATT and CDR2 SNEGSKA (reference sequence). CDR3 length: 13 amino acids.

The chain links TRBV6-5 to TRBJ2-1. Per germline, CDR1 MNHEY and CDR2 SVGAGI. The CDR3 length is 13 residues. The CDR3 protein is CATLAGLSDEQFF.

The chain combines TRBV20-1 with TRBJ2-7. Germline V gene lookup returns CDR1 DFQATT and CDR2 SNEGSKA (reference sequence). The CDR3 is 16 residues long. The CDR3 loop reads CSARDMTGSTYVEQYF.

This clonotype is called medium-sized based on its frequency. This chain connects TRBV18 to TRBJ2-2. CDR1 KGHSH and CDR2 LQKENI come from the germline V gene. CDR3 size: 15 residues. CDR3: CASSPWRDNTGELFF. The whole variable domain, remainder taken from reference TRBV18 and TRBJ2-2, is NAGVMQNPRHLVRRRGQEARLRCSPMKGHSHVYWYRQLPEEGLKFMVYLQKENIIDESGMPKERFSAEFPKEGPSILRIQQVVRGDSAAYFCASSPWRDNTGELFFGEGSRLTVL.

This clonotype counts as medium-sized by frequency. The V call is TRBV6-5, the J call TRBJ2-6; checking the TCRdb D call of TRBD1 is not possible without DNA. The CDR3 runs to 17 residues. Germline loops: CDR1 MNHEY, CDR2 SVGAGI. CDR3 residues: CASSPIPTGFGANVLTF.

Frequency places this clonotype as medium-sized. CDR3 sequence reads: CAISEDRNSPLHF. The rearrangement links TRBV10-3 to TRBJ1-6; with no DNA, the TCRdb D assignment of TRBD1 cannot be verified. This CDR3 comprises 13 residues. The germline gives CDR1 ENHRY, CDR2 SYGVKD.

Its frequency marks this clonotype as medium-sized (0.01 to 0.1%). The chain carries TRBV27 and TRBJ2-1; TCRdb calls TRBD1, which cannot be checked without DNA. The length of the CDR3 is 15 residues. From germline, CDR1 is MNHEY and CDR2 SMNVEV (reference sequence). This chain's CDR3 is CASSLYRASLDEQFF.

Frequency places this clonotype as medium-sized (0.01 to 0.1%). This chain connects TRBV19 to TRBJ1-6; the D call of TRBD1 rests on TCRdb alone, since no DNA is present to check it. The CDR3 loop spans 15 amino acids. Germline CDR1 is LNHDA and CDR2 is SQIVND (reference sequence). The CDR3 is CASSPGQEYNSPLHF.